This T cell receptor beta chain was captured in a study of T cell responses to AZD1222 COVID-19 vaccine. Points on this clone: Its antigen is undetermined.

Measured with immunoSEQ multiplex PCR; TCRdb has only the in-frame clones, and not every one. The sample has around 140,000 clones; approximately 90% are singletons. Trimming left V 2 bases short and J 9 bases short, with 14 bases between. CDR1 is MNHNS and CDR2 is SASEGT in the germline V gene. CDR3 length equals 14 residues. Second-dose recipients at about 4 or about 12 weeks were treated as one pooled group. Study-wide findings and caveats: Donors, mostly white British, included more females; clonal diversity was possibly underestimated.

Specimen: peripheral blood, collected 28 days after the second AZD1222 dose. The rearrangement joins TRBV6-1 to TRBJ1-5; TRBD1 might be the D (5 bases). The receptor was isolated from an adult who received the AZD1222 COVID-19 vaccine. The CDR3 reads CASSEQGLLGPQHF. In nucleotides, the CDR3 is TGTGCCAGCAGTGAACAGGGACTTCTGGGGCCCCAGCATTTT.